One sample yielded the 20 T cell receptor beta chains listed below, sequenced in a study of blood T cell repertoires in COVID-19. The table came from immunoSEQ multiplex PCR; TCRdb's copy has only in-frame clones and leaves some out. The profile shows more than 300,000 clones, almost 90% of them singletons. Sequenced sample: peripheral blood. The receptors originated from a woman aged 65 to 85 with COVID-19, enrolled during active disease.

The chain carries TRBV5-6 and TRBJ1-5; D possibly corresponds to TRBD1 (5 bases). The CDR3 is 15 amino acids. V lost 0 bases and J 3 bases, leaving 10 bases between the germline ends. CDR1 is SGHDT and CDR2 is YYEEEE in the germline V gene. Here the CDR3 DNA reads TGTGCCAGCAGCTTGGAGAACAGGCTCAATCAGCCCCAGCATTTT. Translating it yields CASSLENRLNQPQHF.

The V and J genes are TRBV5-1 and TRBJ2-2; TRBD1 aligns across 7 bases. V trimming: 4 bases; J trimming: 4 bases; junction bases outside the gene matches: 10. Germline lookup yields CDR1 SGHRS and CDR2 YFSETQ. The CDR3 has 16 amino acids. This CDR3 is CASSRQGVSTTGELFF. CDR3 DNA sequence: TGCGCCAGCAGCCGGCAGGGGGTTTCCACCACCGGGGAGCTGTTTTTT. Full variable domain (remainder filled in from reference TRBV5-1 and TRBJ2-2): KAGVTQTPRYLIKTRGQQVTLSCSPISGHRSVSWYQQTPGQGLQFLFEYFSETQRNKGNFPGRFSGRQFSNSRSEMNVSTLELGDSALYLCASSRQGVSTTGELFFGEGSRLTVL.

V and J are TRBV5-1 and TRBJ1-2, with D perhaps TRBD1 (6 bases). Germline V lookup: CDR1 SGHRS, CDR2 YFSETQ. With 4 bases removed from V and 4 bases from J, the gap between germline ends came to 17 bases. The CDR3 loop spans 15 amino acids. The CDR3 reads CASSPGADSFYGYTF. As DNA, the CDR3 is TGCGCCAGCAGCCCAGGGGCCGACAGCTTCTATGGCTACACCTTC.

This clone was counted once. This chain links TRBV28 with TRBJ1-5; D gene unclear. The CDR3 is 12 residues long. Germline loops: CDR1 MDHEN, CDR2 SYDVKM. The V end was cut by 10 bases, the J end by 6 bases, with 13 bases between. In DNA, the CDR3 is TGTGCCACCGTGAAAAACGGTCAGCCCCAGCATTTT. This sequence encodes CATVKNGQPQHF. Together with reference TRBV28 and TRBJ1-5, the CDR3 gives the full variable domain: DVKVTQSSRYLVKRTGEKVFLECVQDMDHENMFWYRQDPGLGLRLIYFSYDVKMKEKGDIPEGYSVSREKKERFSLILESASTNQTSMYLCATVKNGQPQHFGDGTRLSIL.

This clone occurred once. CDR3 in amino acids: CASSPAGFPRDLYGYTF. The CDR3 DNA sequence: TGCGCCAGCAGCCCCGCGGGGTTCCCTCGCGATTTATATGGCTACACCTTC. The V gene is TRBV23-1, the J gene TRBJ1-2; D is ambiguous. TRBV23-1 is classed as an ORF, of uncertain function. Deletions cut 6 bases from V and 5 bases from J, with 25 bases between. The CDR3 totals 17 residues.

This clone was observed a few times. CDR3 protein: CASSLASGGNSPLHF. The CDR3 DNA follows: TGCGCCAGCAGCTTGGCCTCAGGGGGAAATTCACCCCTCCACTTT. J is TRBJ1-6 and V is TRBV5-1; TRBD1 matches 7 bases. Germline V gene sequence: CDR1 SGHRS, CDR2 YFSETQ. The CDR3 consists of 15 residues. V trimming: 0 bases; J trimming: 7 bases; junction bases outside the gene matches: 4.

The chain uses TRBV5-1 and TRBJ1-5; no definite D call. V gave up 4 bases and J gave up 0 bases, with 8 bases separating them. Germline-derived CDR1 and CDR2 are SGHRS and YFSETQ. This CDR3 is built from 14 residues. The CDR3 sequence: CASSPGFSNQPQHF. Written as DNA, the CDR3 is TGCGCCAGCAGCCCCGGGTTTAGCAATCAGCCCCAGCATTTT.

This chain connects TRBV18 to TRBJ2-7; TRBD2 might be the D (5 bases). V was cut by 3 bases and J by 2 bases, with 11 bases left in between. The CDR3 runs 14 residues. CDR1 and CDR2 (germline): KGHSH, LQKENI. The CDR3 DNA reads as TGTGCCAGCTCACCCGCGACTACTCCCTACGAGCAGTACTTC. This sequence encodes CASSPATTPYEQYF.

The genes are TRBV21-1 and TRBJ2-2; TRBD1 is the table's D call and was not checked against the DNA. TRBV21-1 is listed as a pseudogene. The CDR3 consists of 14 residues. CDR3 DNA sequence: TGTGCCAGCAGACGGACAGGGTGTAACGGGGAGCTGTTTTTT. Protein product: CASRRTGCNGELFF.

This clone appeared once. This chain connects TRBV7-9 to TRBJ1-2, with TRBD1 matching over 7 bases. J was trimmed by 5 bases and V by 5 bases; bases with no gene match: 2. From germline, CDR1 is SEHNR and CDR2 FQNEAQ (reference sequence). This CDR3 has 12 amino acids. The CDR3 sequence is CASSQDRYGYTF. CDR3 nucleotide sequence: TGTGCCAGCAGCCAGGACAGGTATGGCTACACCTTC.

The chain employs TRBV7-9 and TRBJ1-1; 9 bases match TRBD1. CDR3 length equals 13 residues. From germline, CDR1 is SEHNR and CDR2 FQNEAQ (reference sequence). V shed 3 bases, J shed 7 bases, and the junction held 3 bases outside the gene matches. Here the CDR3 DNA reads TGTGCCAGCAGCTTGGACAGGGGAGATGAAGCTTTCTTT. Translating gives CASSLDRGDEAFF.

The V gene is TRBV18, the J gene TRBJ2-2; the D gene is possibly TRBD2 (6 bases). Germline V gene data show CDR1 as KGHSH and CDR2 as LQKENI. The CDR3 is 14 amino acids. Trimming stripped 6 bases from V and 7 bases from J, with 15 bases between. The CDR3 DNA reads as TGTGCCAGCTCCCCGAGACTAGTGAGCGGGGAGCTGTTTTTT. Translation gives CASSPRLVSGELFF.

This clone was seen only a few times. The rearrangement uses TRBV12-3 or TRBV12-4 and TRBJ1-1, with D possibly being TRBD1 (5 bases). The length of the CDR3 is 12 residues. The ends were cut back, 10 bases at V and 3 bases at J, with 12 bases in the middle. The CDR3 loop reads CATREGYTEAFF. CDR3 in DNA: TGTGCCACCCGGGAGGGGTACACTGAAGCTTTCTTT.

This clone was picked up a small number of times. The chain couples TRBV5-6 to TRBJ1-3, with 9 bases identical to TRBD1. The junction had 3 bases not matched to a gene; V was cut back by 3 bases and J by 8 bases. The CDR3 is 13 amino acids. CDR1 SGHDT and CDR2 YYEEEE come from the germline V gene. The CDR3, as DNA: TGTGCCAGCAGCTCGGACAGGGGTCACACCATATATTTT. Its protein is CASSSDRGHTIYF.

CDR3 in DNA: TGTGCCAGCACCGCGGGGGGACAGGGCTTCTATGGCTACACCTTC. Translation gives CASTAGGQGFYGYTF. This sequence joins TRBV27 and TRBJ1-2; 9 bases align to TRBD1. CDR1 is MNHEY, CDR2 SMNVEV, per germline (reference sequence). This CDR3 contains 15 residues. Unmatched junction bases numbered 10, after V lost 7 bases and J lost 4 bases.

V and J are TRBV24-1 and TRBJ1-2, with 10 bases identical to TRBD1. The CDR3 runs to 16 residues. CDR1 is KGHDR and CDR2 is SFDVKD in the germline V gene. Losses at the gene ends were 3 bases for V and 5 bases for J; bases not matched to a gene: 8. Written as DNA, the CDR3 is TGTGCCACCAGTGATGCGGGGACAGGGGAAAGGTATGGCTACACCTTC. Its translation is CATSDAGTGERYGYTF.

The genes are TRBV19 and TRBJ2-7, with D perhaps matching TRBD2 (5 bases). Germline V gives CDR1 LNHDA, CDR2 SQIVND (reference sequence). V lost 3 bases and J 3 bases, leaving 9 bases between the germline ends. The CDR3 consists of 13 residues. CDR3 DNA: TGTGCCAGTAGTATTACGGGGTTCTACGAGCAGTACTTC. Its protein product is CASSITGFYEQYF.

The J gene is TRBJ2-2, the V gene TRBV7-5; no DNA check was done on the table's D call, TRBD2. TRBV7-5 is reported as a pseudogene. The CDR3 extends over 18 amino acids. The CDR3 sequence is CARSPERGAGRYTGELFF. DNA for the CDR3: TGTGCCAGAAGCCCCGAAAGGGGAGCGGGGCGCTACACCGGGGAGCTGTTTTTT.

This clone was picked up a small number of times. J is TRBJ1-6 and V is TRBV11-2; TRBD1 matches at 9 bases. Looked up from germline, CDR1 is SGHAT and CDR2 is FQNNGV. The CDR3 length is 16 residues. The junction had 6 bases not matched to a gene; V was cut back by 3 bases and J by 6 bases. DNA for the CDR3: TGTGCCAGCAGCTTTGAATGGACAGGGGTTAATTCACCCCTCCACTTT. It codes for CASSFEWTGVNSPLHF.

This clone was seen just once. V usage is TRBV6-1 and J usage is TRBJ1-5, with D perhaps TRBD1 (6 bases). The germline V gene encodes CDR1 MNHNS and CDR2 SASEGT. The V and J ends lost 1 base and 1 base respectively, with 8 bases between them. CDR3 length: 15 residues. The CDR3 region is CASSEGTESNQPQHF. The CDR3 nucleotides read TGTGCCAGCAGTGAAGGGACAGAGAGCAATCAGCCCCAGCATTTT.